This T cell receptor (beta chain) is from a study of blood T cells in healthy people across ages. Study at large: About one barcoded beta molecule per two T cells was captured by template switching. Findings and limits, study-wide: Possibly confounding the expanded clonotype changes was the fact that donor CMV status was unknown. Whereas aged donors had fewer naive CD4+ cells, long-lived donors had more of them and higher diversity.

CDR1 ENHRY and CDR2 SYGVKD come from the germline V gene. Trimming cost V 10 bases and J 5 bases; bases outside gene matches: 13. The length of the CDR3 is 15 residues. A second about 7 to 12 cycle PCR used barcoded and J-beta primers. TCRdb recomputed calls from the 5' RACE reads with MiXCR, one row per CDR3 protein. The repertoire holds 1.5 million to 2 million distinct CDR3 sequences, with 28% as singletons. This clonotype was seen at least ten times. The antigen remains undetermined. The chain joins TRBV10-3 to TRBJ2-1; 8 bases agree with TRBD2. The source of this sequence is a woman in her 30s in good health. Material: blood. The CDR3 here is CATESSGSANNEQFF. The CDR3 nucleotides are TGTGCCACCGAATCCAGCGGGAGTGCCAACAATGAGCAGTTCTTC.